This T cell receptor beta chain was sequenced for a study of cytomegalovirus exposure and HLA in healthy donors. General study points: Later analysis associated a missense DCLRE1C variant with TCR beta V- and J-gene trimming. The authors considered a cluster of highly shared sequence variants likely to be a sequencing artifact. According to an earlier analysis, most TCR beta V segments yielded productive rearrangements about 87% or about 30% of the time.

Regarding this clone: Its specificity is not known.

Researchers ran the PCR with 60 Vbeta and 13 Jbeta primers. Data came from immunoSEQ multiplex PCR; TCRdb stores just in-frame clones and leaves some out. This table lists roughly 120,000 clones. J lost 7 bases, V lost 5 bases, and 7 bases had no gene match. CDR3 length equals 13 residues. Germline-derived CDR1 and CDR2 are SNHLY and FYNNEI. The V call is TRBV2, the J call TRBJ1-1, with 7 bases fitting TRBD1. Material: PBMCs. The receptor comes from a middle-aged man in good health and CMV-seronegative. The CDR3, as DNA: TGTGCCAGCAGTTCTGACAGGGCATTTGAAGCTTTCTTT. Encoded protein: CASSSDRAFEAFF.